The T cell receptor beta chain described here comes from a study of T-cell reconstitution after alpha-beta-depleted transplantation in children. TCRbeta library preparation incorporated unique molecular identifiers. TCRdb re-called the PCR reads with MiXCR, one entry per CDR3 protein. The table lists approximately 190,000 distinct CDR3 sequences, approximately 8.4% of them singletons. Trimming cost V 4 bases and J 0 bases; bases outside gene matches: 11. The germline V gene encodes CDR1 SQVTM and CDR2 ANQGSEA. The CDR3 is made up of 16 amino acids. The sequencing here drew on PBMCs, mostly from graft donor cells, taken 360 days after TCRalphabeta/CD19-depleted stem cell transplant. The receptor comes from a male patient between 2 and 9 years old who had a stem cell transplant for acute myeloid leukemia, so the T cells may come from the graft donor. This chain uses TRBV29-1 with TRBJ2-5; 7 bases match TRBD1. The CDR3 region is CSVVRLAGGDQETQYF. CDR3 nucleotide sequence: TGCAGCGTTGTACGGTTGGCAGGGGGTGACCAAGAGACCCAGTACTTC.